The 25 T cell receptor beta chains in this list originate from one sample, sequenced in a study of shared clonotypes between healthy human individuals. TCRdb's table, derived via immunoSEQ multiplex PCR, lists solely in-frame clones and lacks some. The sample gives a few million clones, over 90% of which show up once; under 0.45% is in the top ten. Sequenced material: naive CD4+ T cells from PBMCs. Sample subset: CD45RA+ positively selected. These receptor sequences come from a young man in good health. Some clones in this sample may be carry-over from other donors' samples.

The V and J genes are TRBV7-9 and TRBJ2-1; tentatively, D is TRBD2 (6 bases). This CDR3 comprises 15 residues. Germline V gene lookup returns CDR1 SEHNR and CDR2 FQNEAQ (reference sequence). In DNA form, the CDR3 reads TGTGCTCTATTGACCCGGGCCACTATGGGGGGTGAGCAGTTCTTC. Its translation: CALLTRATMGGEQFF. Filled out from reference TRBV7-9 and TRBJ2-1, the complete variable domain reads DTGVSQNPRHKITKRGQNVTFRCDPISEHNRLYWYRQTLGQGPEFLTYFQNEAQLEKSRLLSDRFSAERPKGSFSTLEIQRTEQGDSAMYLCALLTRATMGGEQFFGPGTRLTVL.

V gene TRBV6-5 combines with J gene TRBJ2-7; D gene uncertain. The CDR3 has 16 residues. The V gene lost 0 bases and the J gene lost 5 bases, with 17 bases spanning the gap. Germline V gene lookup returns CDR1 MNHEY and CDR2 SVGAGI. The CDR3 nucleotides read TGTGCCAGCAGTTACTCGATCTGGGCAGGTTGGAACGAGCAGTACTTC. Translation gives CASSYSIWAGWNEQYF.

The chain joins TRBV7-8 to TRBJ2-1; 15 bases are shared with TRBD2. With V trimmed by 4 bases and J by 6 bases, 10 bases remained unmatched. Germline loops: CDR1 SGHVS, CDR2 FQNEAQ. CDR3 size: 18 residues. CDR3 coding DNA: TGTGCCAGCAGCTCCGGGACTAGCGGGAGGTTAACTAGCAATGAGCAGTTCTTC. Residues: CASSSGTSGRLTSNEQFF.

This chain uses TRBV11-2 with TRBJ2-7; 10 nucleotides agree with TRBD2. V lost 2 bases, J lost 0 bases, and 1 base stayed unmatched. From germline, CDR1 is SGHAT and CDR2 FQNNGV. CDR3 size: 15 residues. The CDR3 loop is CASSLTSGISYEQYF. The CDR3, as DNA: TGTGCCAGCAGCTTAACTAGCGGGATCTCCTACGAGCAGTACTTC.

The rearrangement joins TRBV7-2 to TRBJ2-1, with 7 bases that match TRBD1. CDR3 length: 14 residues. Germline assignment: CDR1 SGHTA and CDR2 FQGNSA. Losses at the gene ends were 3 bases for V and 6 bases for J; bases not matched to a gene: 5. The CDR3 region has the DNA TGTGCCAGCAGCTTCGGGACAGATACCAATGAGCAGTTCTTC. This encodes CASSFGTDTNEQFF.

The chain is built from TRBV28 and TRBJ1-4; D remains unclear. This CDR3 is 16 amino acids long. Per germline, CDR1 MDHEN and CDR2 SYDVKM. The V end was cut by 1 base, the J end by 0 bases, with 9 bases between. DNA of the CDR3: TGTGCCAGCAGTTTATCGGCAGCCGCAACTAATGAAAAACTGTTTTTT. This encodes CASSLSAAATNEKLFF.

The table lists this clone with a count of one. V and J are TRBV7-2 and TRBJ2-1, with D uncertain. The CDR3 loop spans 16 amino acids. Germline V CDR1 and CDR2: SGHTA, FQGNSA. Trimming left V 2 bases short and J 7 bases short, with 18 bases between. The CDR3 nucleotides are TGTGCCAGCAGCTTAATTCCCCCTACCCTAAAAAATGAGCAGTTCTTC. Translating it yields CASSLIPPTLKNEQFF.

V gene TRBV11-3 combines with J gene TRBJ2-1, with D possibly matching TRBD2 (5 bases). Trimming stripped 3 bases from V and 9 bases from J, with 6 bases between. The CDR3 length is 11 residues. Per the germline V gene, CDR1 is SGHNT and CDR2 is YENEEA. The CDR3 sequence is CASSFEGEQFF. Written as DNA, the CDR3 is TGTGCCAGCAGCTTCGAGGGTGAGCAGTTCTTC. Complete variable domain (other parts from reference TRBV11-3 and TRBJ2-1): EAGVVQSPRYKIIEKKQPVAFWCNPISGHNTLYWYLQNLGQGPELLIRYENEEAVDDSQLPKDRFSAERLKGVDSTLKIQPAELGDSAVYLCASSFEGEQFFGPGTRLTVL.

In regard to this clone: Different DNA sequences within this sample yield the same CDR3. The chain is built from TRBV2 and TRBJ2-1; TRBD2 is a possible D gene (6 bases). The V end lost 6 bases, the J end lost 4 bases, and 13 bases lay between the germline ends. This CDR3 is built from 14 residues. Germline-derived CDR1 and CDR2 are SNHLY and FYNNEI. CDR3 sequence reads: CASSRDSPYNEQFF. DNA of the CDR3: TGTGCCAGCAGCCGGGACTCCCCTTACAATGAGCAGTTCTTC.

The rearrangement links TRBV6-5 to TRBJ1-1; no clear D gene. Deletions cut 3 bases from V and 1 base from J, with 6 bases between. The CDR3 contains 13 residues. Germline CDR1 and CDR2: MNHEY and SVGAGI. CDR3 residues: CASSYKGNTEAFF. The CDR3 nucleotides are TGTGCCAGCAGTTATAAGGGGAACACTGAAGCTTTCTTT.

This clone has just a few counts. The rearrangement links TRBV28 to TRBJ1-5; the D gene is possibly TRBD1 (5 bases). This CDR3 has 11 amino acids. The ends were cut back, 3 bases at V and 9 bases at J, with 6 bases in the middle. Germline V gives CDR1 MDHEN, CDR2 SYDVKM. This CDR3 reads CASSFTGPQHF. Here the CDR3 DNA reads TGTGCCAGCAGTTTCACAGGGCCCCAGCATTTT.

As for this clone: One junction end does not reproduce the germline sequence, and a read error may be involved. The rearrangement links TRBV2 to TRBJ2-1, with D hard to call. From germline, CDR1 is SNHLY and CDR2 FYNNEI. This CDR3 is 12 amino acids long. CDR3 sequence: CASSEKRSTRLF. The CDR3 DNA reads as TGTGCCAGCAGTGAGAAGCGTAGTACGAGGCTCTTC.

Points on this clone: The conserved final phenylalanine or tryptophan is absent from the CDR3, which likely points to a read error. The DNA is left out, because the CDR3 cannot be placed on it with certainty; the CDR3 is given as TCRdb lists it. This chain links TRBV6-6 with TRBJ2-7; TRBD1 reflects the table's D call only, with no check against the DNA. A total of 12 residues make up the CDR3, ends included. Germline values: CDR1 MNHNY, CDR2 SVGAGI (reference sequence). CDR3 protein: CASSRDRNGRLI.

The V gene is TRBV30, the J gene TRBJ1-2; D remains ambiguous. Germline CDR1 GTSNPN, CDR2 SVGIG (reference sequence). This CDR3 contains 14 residues. Trimming took off 2 bases at V and 5 bases at J, with 15 bases between the two ends. The CDR3 nucleotides are TGTGCCTGGAGTCGGCCGGGCAGTCGGTATGGCTACACCTTC. This sequence encodes CAWSRPGSRYGYTF.

This rearrangement joins TRBV6-6 to TRBJ2-3; D gene ambiguous. The CDR3 is 12 residues long. Germline V gene sequence: CDR1 MNHNY, CDR2 SVGAGI (reference sequence). V dropped 9 bases and J dropped 6 bases, with 13 bases sitting between them. The CDR3 sequence is CASQTTGDTQYF. The CDR3 DNA is TGTGCCAGTCAAACAACGGGCGATACGCAGTATTTT.

The chain recombines TRBV28 with TRBJ1-2; D is undetermined. Trimming removed 3 bases at V and 8 bases at J, with 10 bases between. The CDR3 loop spans 12 amino acids. The germline V gene has CDR1 MDHEN and CDR2 SYDVKM. The CDR3 reads CASSFEGRGYTF. The CDR3, as DNA: TGTGCCAGCAGTTTCGAGGGAAGGGGCTACACCTTC.

This clone came up once. The genes are TRBV7-8 and TRBJ1-5; TRBD1 aligns across 7 bases. Trimming at V came to 1 base and at J to 3 bases, leaving 12 bases not matched to a gene. Per the germline V gene, CDR1 is SGHVS and CDR2 is FQNEAQ. This CDR3 has 18 amino acids. The CDR3 is CASSLVPPGQLINQPQHF. The CDR3 region has the DNA TGTGCCAGCAGCTTAGTTCCTCCGGGACAGCTGATCAATCAGCCCCAGCATTTT.

The gene calls are TRBV28 and TRBJ2-2; 11 nucleotides agree with TRBD2. Trimming took 6 bases from V and 5 from J; bases not matched to a gene: 11. CDR1 is MDHEN and CDR2 is SYDVKM in the germline V gene. This CDR3 is built from 17 residues. CDR3 loop: CASSKTTSGSLTGELFF. The CDR3, as DNA: TGTGCCAGCAGCAAGACAACTAGCGGGAGCTTGACCGGGGAGCTGTTTTTT. Together with reference TRBV28 and TRBJ2-2, the CDR3 gives the full variable domain: DVKVTQSSRYLVKRTGEKVFLECVQDMDHENMFWYRQDPGLGLRLIYFSYDVKMKEKGDIPEGYSVSREKKERFSLILESASTNQTSMYLCASSKTTSGSLTGELFFGEGSRLTVL.

The CDR3 DNA is TGCGCCAGCAGTGAAGGGACAGGACCTGGCTACACCTTC. Translating it yields CASSEGTGPGYTF. The chain has TRBV5-1 and TRBJ1-2, with 8 bases fitting TRBD1. Germline CDR1 reads SGHRS; CDR2 reads YFSETQ. The CDR3 is made up of 13 amino acids. Unmatched junction bases numbered 7, after V lost 5 bases and J lost 7 bases.

Only a few counts were recorded for this clone. The chain is built from TRBV6-1 and TRBJ1-5, with TRBD1 as a possible D gene (6 bases). Between the trimmed V and J ends, which lost 3 bases and 14 bases, there was a span of 11 bases. The CDR3 contains 11 residues. The germline V gene encodes CDR1 MNHNS and CDR2 SASEGT. The CDR3 sequence: CASSDHRQEHF. The CDR3, as DNA: TGTGCCAGCAGTGACCATCGACAGGAGCATTTT.

J is TRBJ2-3 and V is TRBV19; possibly TRBD1 for D (5 bases). This CDR3 is built from 12 residues. Trimming cost V 11 bases and J 6 bases, with 15 bases left between them. Per germline, CDR1 LNHDA and CDR2 SQIVND (reference sequence). Here the CDR3 reads CASKGWGDTQYF. Written as DNA, the CDR3 is TGTGCCTCTAAGGGGTGGGGTGATACGCAGTATTTT. Variable domain in full (rest from reference TRBV19 and TRBJ2-3): DGGITQSPKYLFRKEGQNVTLSCEQNLNHDAMYWYRQDPGQGLRLIYYSQIVNDFQKGDIAEGYSVSREKKESFPLTVTSAQKNPTAFYLCASKGWGDTQYFGPGTRLTVL.

This rearrangement joins TRBV6-4 to TRBJ2-3; tentative D call: TRBD2 (6 bases). V dropped 6 bases and J dropped 6 bases, with 13 bases sitting between them. The CDR3 is made up of 13 amino acids. Per the germline V gene, CDR1 is MRHNA and CDR2 is SNTAGT. CDR3 amino acids: CASSRGTHDTQYF. The CDR3 DNA is TGTGCCAGCAGCCGAGGGACTCACGATACGCAGTATTTT.

V gene TRBV18 combines with J gene TRBJ1-1; 7 nucleotides align to TRBD1. The CDR3 runs to 16 residues. Germline CDR1 is KGHSH and CDR2 is LQKENI. V dropped 3 bases and J dropped 4; count of bases not matched to a gene: 11. This CDR3 is CASSPSLDRVGTEAFF. CDR3 coding DNA: TGTGCCAGCTCACCGTCTTTAGACAGGGTAGGCACTGAAGCTTTCTTT.

V and J are TRBV4-1 and TRBJ2-5; TRBD1 matches at 7 bases. J lost 1 base, V lost 6 bases, and 2 bases had no gene match. This CDR3 region has 13 residues. CDR1 is MGHRA, CDR2 YSYEKL, per germline. Written as DNA, the CDR3 is TGCGCCAGCAGGCGGACAGGCCAAGAGACCCAGTACTTC. This translates into CASRRTGQETQYF.

In regard to this clone: The same CDR3 can be traced to other DNA sequences in this sample. The CDR3 region has the DNA TGTGCCAGCAGCGTAGGGCTAGCGGGAGTGGAGACCCAGTACTTC. This codes for CASSVGLAGVETQYF. The gene calls are TRBV9 and TRBJ2-5, with 10 bases that match TRBD2. Unmatched junction bases numbered 4, after V lost 0 bases and J lost 5 bases. Germline V gene lookup returns CDR1 SGDLS and CDR2 YYNGEE. The CDR3 totals 15 residues.